Here is one TCR beta chain with its context. What it binds is unknown. Generated by immunoSEQ multiplex PCR, the TCRdb table keeps only in-frame clones and is missing some. Seen here are roughly 170,000 clones, 85% to 95% observed once, and the top ten hold 1.5% to 2%. The entry originates in a study of T cell responses to AZD1222 COVID-19 vaccine. This CDR3 has 19 amino acids. The V gene end was trimmed by 3 bases and the J gene end by 4 bases; junction bases not matched to a gene: 15. CDR1 and CDR2 (germline): ENHRY, SYGVKD. Findings and limits, study-wide: Mostly white British, mostly female donors; authors suggested clonal diversity may be underestimated.

The V and J genes are TRBV10-3 and TRBJ2-1; 10 nucleotides match TRBD1. Sequenced material: peripheral blood, taken 28 days after the second AZD1222 dose. This sequence originates from an adult who received the AZD1222 COVID-19 vaccine. Here the CDR3 DNA reads TGTGCCATCAGTGACCGGGACAGGGGATTAAACTTAAGGTACAATGAGCAGTTCTTC. It codes for CAISDRDRGLNLRYNEQFF.